Listed here are 13 T cell receptor beta chains from one sample, sequenced in a study of shared clonotypes between healthy human individuals. TCRdb's table, derived via immunoSEQ multiplex PCR, lists solely in-frame clones and lacks some. The repertoire holds about 1.9 million clones, with just under 95% as singletons. Naive CD8 cells comprised CD45RO-negative, CCR7-positively selected cells, excluding terminally differentiated effector memory CD45RA+ cells. Sequencing was carried out using naive CD8+ T cells from PBMCs. These receptor sequences come from a man between 18 and 35 years old in good health. Some clones in this sample may be carry-over from other donors' samples.

The chain combines TRBV19 with TRBJ2-7, with D possibly TRBD2 on 6 matching bases. Trimming took off 1 base at V and 6 bases at J, with 16 bases between the two ends. The germline V gene has CDR1 LNHDA and CDR2 SQIVND (reference sequence). The CDR3 loop spans 15 amino acids. The CDR3 spells CASSIGRGAPPEQYF. The CDR3 nucleotides read TGTGCCAGTAGTATAGGGCGGGGCGCGCCCCCCGAGCAGTACTTC. The variable domain in full, completed from reference TRBV19 and TRBJ2-7, reads DGGITQSPKYLFRKEGQNVTLSCEQNLNHDAMYWYRQDPGQGLRLIYYSQIVNDFQKGDIAEGYSVSREKKESFPLTVTSAQKNPTAFYLCASSIGRGAPPEQYFGPGTRLTVT.

The V call is TRBV6-1, the J call TRBJ2-7; TRBD1 might be the D (7 bases). V was pared by 6 bases and J by 0 bases, with 12 bases between. The germline V gene has CDR1 MNHNS and CDR2 SASEGT. The CDR3 is 14 amino acids. This chain's CDR3 is CASRRGDSSYEQYF. The CDR3 region has the DNA TGTGCCAGCAGGAGGGGGGACAGCTCCTACGAGCAGTACTTC.

The V call is TRBV10-3, the J call TRBJ2-7; no firm D call. Trimming took 6 bases from V and 1 from J, leaving 13 bases between them. This CDR3 comprises 14 residues. CDR1 ENHRY and CDR2 SYGVKD come from the germline V gene. CDR3 amino acids: CAISAGPRSYEQYF. CDR3 nucleotides: TGTGCCATCAGCGCCGGGCCTAGATCCTACGAGCAGTACTTC.

The chain carries TRBV27 and TRBJ1-4; D is unclear. V gave up 7 bases and J gave up 0 bases, with 12 bases separating them. CDR3 length: 15 residues. Germline CDR1 MNHEY, CDR2 SMNVEV (reference sequence). CDR3 residues: CASTERSATNEKLFF. The DNA of the CDR3 is TGTGCCAGCACCGAGAGGTCTGCAACTAATGAAAAACTGTTTTTT.

The chain joins TRBV15 to TRBJ2-1; D is undetermined. V lost 0 bases, J lost 9 bases, and 6 bases lay in between. Germline V lookup: CDR1 LNHNV, CDR2 YYDKDF (reference sequence). The CDR3 totals 12 residues. CDR3 sequence reads: CATSRDQAEQFF. The CDR3 DNA follows: TGTGCCACCAGCAGAGATCAAGCTGAGCAGTTCTTC.

V usage is TRBV10-3 and J usage is TRBJ2-7, with D possibly matching TRBD1 (6 bases). This CDR3 has 15 residues. The V and J ends lost 4 bases and 3 bases respectively, with 16 bases between them. Germline CDR1 and CDR2: ENHRY and SYGVKD. CDR3 loop: CAISGSGTKYYEQYF. The CDR3 DNA reads TGTGCCATCAGTGGTTCCGGGACAAAATACTACGAGCAGTACTTC.

The genes are TRBV5-4 and TRBJ1-1; 12 bases line up with TRBD1. The CDR3 runs to 15 residues. Looked up from germline, CDR1 is SGHNT and CDR2 is YYREEE (reference sequence). Trimming at V came to 6 bases and at J to 6 bases, leaving 9 bases not matched to a gene. CDR3 DNA sequence: TGTGCCAGCACCTGGGACAGGGGGCTAAAGGCTGAAGCTTTCTTT. It encodes CASTWDRGLKAEAFF.

Note on this clone: Other DNA sequences in the same sample also yield this CDR3. V gene TRBV28 combines with J gene TRBJ2-7; a possible D gene is TRBD1 (5 bases). The length of the CDR3 is 14 residues. Trimming cost V 7 bases and J 0 bases, with 13 bases left between them. Germline-derived CDR1 and CDR2 are MDHEN and SYDVKM. CDR3 nucleotides: TGTGCCAGCACAAGGACACCGAGCTCCTACGAGCAGTACTTC. It codes for CASTRTPSSYEQYF.

This clone was observed once. The rearrangement links TRBV27 to TRBJ2-5; TRBD1 aligns across 9 bases. With 3 bases clipped from V and 4 bases from J, the junction kept 9 bases outside the gene matches. CDR3 size: 16 residues. From germline, CDR1 is MNHEY and CDR2 SMNVEV (reference sequence). In nucleotides, the CDR3 is TGTGCCAGCAGTTTCGGACAGGGGATCCCCCCAGAGACCCAGTACTTC. Amino acids: CASSFGQGIPPETQYF.

The genes are TRBV11-1 and TRBJ2-7; the match to TRBD1 covers 10 bases. The CDR3 runs 16 residues. Germline V gives CDR1 SGHAT, CDR2 FQDESV (reference sequence). V was clipped by 6 bases and J by 3 bases; unmatched bases: 11. CDR3 in DNA: TGTGCCAGCAGTCCCGGGCCGACAGGGGGCCACTACGAGCAGTACTTC. Amino acids: CASSPGPTGGHYEQYF.

The chain couples TRBV10-2 to TRBJ2-7; D is undetermined. Germline lookup yields CDR1 WSHSY and CDR2 SAAADI. The CDR3 spans 10 residues. The ends were cut back, 3 bases at V and 13 bases at J, with 10 bases in the middle. The CDR3 reads CASSDFLYYF. The CDR3 nucleotides read TGCGCCAGCAGTGATTTCCTCTATTACTTC.

The chain joins TRBV28 to TRBJ2-7; D is tentatively TRBD1 or TRBD2 (5 bases each). The CDR3 runs to 15 residues. The V and J ends lost 2 bases and 2 bases respectively, with 13 bases between them. Per germline, CDR1 MDHEN and CDR2 SYDVKM. The CDR3 here is CASSLAGTSAYEQYF. CDR3 sequence (DNA): TGTGCCAGCAGTTTAGCCGGGACCTCGGCCTACGAGCAGTACTTC. Looking up the rest from reference TRBV28 and TRBJ2-7 gives the full variable domain: DVKVTQSSRYLVKRTGEKVFLECVQDMDHENMFWYRQDPGLGLRLIYFSYDVKMKEKGDIPEGYSVSREKKERFSLILESASTNQTSMYLCASSLAGTSAYEQYFGPGTRLTVT.

The J gene is TRBJ2-7, the V gene TRBV7-9, with TRBD1 matching over 9 bases. V lost 7 bases to trimming and J lost 4 bases; unmatched junction nucleotides: 8. The CDR3 loop spans 14 amino acids. Per germline, CDR1 SEHNR and CDR2 FQNEAQ (reference sequence). As DNA, the CDR3 is TGTGCCAGCAACGAACCGGGACAGGGTTACGAGCAGTACTTC. Its translation is CASNEPGQGYEQYF.